Listed below are T cell receptor beta chains from one sample, sequenced in a study of T-cell memory formation after mild COVID-19. TCRdb reprocessed the 5' RACE reads via MiXCR and lists one record per CDR3 protein. The sample lists about 350,000 distinct CDR3 sequences, around 15% occurring once. Sequences were obtained from PBMCs or a T cell subset sorted from them (not recorded which). Receptors originate from a man in his late teens or twenties who had mild COVID-19 (a few samples of this study predate the infection). Cell type and time point are not known. Both conserved end residues are part of each CDR3. Fields, in order: CDR3 protein, CDR3 DNA, clone size, D gene, V gene, J gene. A D gene is named only where the DNA matches it firmly. Part of the rows lack a size; the others show once, few, many or a class for expanded clones.

CDR3: CASGQYRVGNTEAFF
DNA: TGTGCCAGCGGCCAATACAGGGTGGGGAACACTGAAGCTTTCTTT
size: .
D: .
V: TRBV6-1
J: TRBJ1-1

CDR3: CASSQGKGPGYGYTF
DNA: TGCGCCAGCAGCCAAGGGAAAGGGCCGGGCTATGGCTACACCTTC
size: few
D: .
V: TRBV4-3
J: TRBJ1-2

CDR3: CASSQDSASYNEQFF
DNA: TGCGCCAGCAGCCAAGATAGCGCTTCCTACAATGAGCAGTTCTTC
size: few
D: .
V: TRBV4-1
J: TRBJ2-1

CDR3: CASSEQGTEAFF
DNA: TGTGCCAGCAGTGAACAGGGAACTGAAGCTTTCTTT
size: .
D: .
V: TRBV25-1
J: TRBJ1-1

CDR3: CAINLQGANTDTQYF
DNA: TGTGCCATCAATCTACAGGGGGCAAACACAGATACGCAGTATTTT
size: .
D: TRBD1
V: TRBV10-3
J: TRBJ2-3

CDR3: CASSPRVGGYTF
DNA: TGTGCCAGCAGTCCCAGGGTGGGTGGCTACACCTTC
size: few
D: .
V: TRBV12-3/TRBV12-4
J: TRBJ1-2

CDR3: CASSPPGQGRGNIQYF
DNA: TGTGCCAGCAGTCCACCGGGACAGGGTAGGGGAAACATTCAGTACTTC
size: few
D: TRBD1
V: TRBV28
J: TRBJ2-4

CDR3: CASSLNSGSNYGYTF
DNA: TGTGCCAGCAGCTTAAATAGCGGCAGTAACTATGGCTACACCTTC
size: many
D: .
V: TRBV7-9
J: TRBJ1-2

CDR3: CASSPVALSQPQHF
DNA: TGCGCCAGCAGTCCAGTGGCCCTGTCTCAGCCCCAGCATTTT
size: .
D: .
V: TRBV4-1
J: TRBJ1-5

CDR3: CASSPKPPGLATSTDTQYF
DNA: TGTGCCAGCAGCCCAAAACCTCCGGGACTAGCGACTAGCACAGATACGCAGTATTTT
size: few
D: TRBD2
V: TRBV7-2
J: TRBJ2-3

CDR3: CASSLGGQGLDEQYF
DNA: TGCGCCAGCAGCTTGGGGGGACAGGGTCTCGACGAGCAGTACTTC
size: few
D: TRBD1
V: TRBV5-1
J: TRBJ2-7

CDR3: CASSSQGAVNTEAFF
DNA: TGTGCCAGCAGCTCACAGGGGGCGGTGAACACTGAAGCTTTCTTT
size: .
D: TRBD1
V: TRBV7-9
J: TRBJ1-1

CDR3: CASSLGQTGTDTQYF
DNA: TGTGCCAGCAGCTTAGGACAAACTGGCACAGATACGCAGTATTTT
size: .
D: .
V: TRBV7-2
J: TRBJ2-3

CDR3: CASSPGVATGELFF
DNA: TGTGCCAGCAGCCCAGGGGTGGCTACCGGGGAGCTGTTTTTT
size: many
D: .
V: TRBV5-4
J: TRBJ2-2

CDR3: CASDSGGAIDTQYF
DNA: TGCGCCAGCGATAGCGGGGGGGCCATAGATACGCAGTATTTT
size: many
D: TRBD2
V: TRBV5-1
J: TRBJ2-3

CDR3: CASSLRPQETQYF
DNA: TGTGCCAGCAGCTTAAGGCCCCAAGAGACCCAGTACTTC
size: many
D: .
V: TRBV7-9
J: TRBJ2-5

CDR3: CASSPDRDSPLHF
DNA: TGTGCCAGCAGCCCGGACAGGGATTCACCCCTCCACTTT
size: .
D: TRBD1
V: TRBV5-5
J: TRBJ1-6

CDR3: CSVDALGILETQYF
DNA: TGCAGCGTTGATGCCTTGGGGATCTTGGAGACCCAGTACTTC
size: few
D: .
V: TRBV29-1
J: TRBJ2-5

CDR3: CASGISAAVNQPQHF
DNA: TGTGCCAGCGGTATCTCCGCCGCCGTCAATCAGCCCCAGCATTTT
size: .
D: .
V: TRBV27
J: TRBJ1-5

CDR3: CASSFEDNEQFF
DNA: TGTGCCAGCAGTTTTGAGGACAATGAGCAGTTCTTC
size: many
D: .
V: TRBV12-3/TRBV12-4
J: TRBJ2-1

CDR3: CASSDYRATGEQFF
DNA: TGTGCCAGCAGTGACTACCGGGCCACCGGGGAGCAGTTTTTT
size: .
D: .
V: TRBV25-1
J: TRBJ2-2

CDR3: CASRQGAATPLHF
DNA: TGTGCCAGCAGGCAGGGGGCCGCCACACCCCTCCACTTT
size: .
D: TRBD1
V: TRBV7-3
J: TRBJ1-6

CDR3: CASSPSGNTEAFF
DNA: TGTGCCAGCAGCCCCTCCGGGAACACTGAAGCTTTCTTT
size: few
D: .
V: TRBV3-1
J: TRBJ1-1

CDR3: CARLRETQYF
DNA: TGTGCCAGACTCAGGGAGACCCAGTACTTC
size: .
D: .
V: TRBV21-1
J: TRBJ2-5

CDR3: CASSLGNPAGQGRYGYTF
DNA: TGTGCCAGCAGCTTAGGGAACCCAGCGGGACAGGGTCGCTATGGCTACACCTTC
size: few
D: TRBD1
V: TRBV7-9
J: TRBJ1-2

CDR3: CSYRVPATNEKLFF
DNA: TGCAGTTACAGGGTCCCAGCAACTAATGAAAAACTGTTTTTT
size: .
D: .
V: TRBV20-1
J: TRBJ1-4

CDR3: CASSPAVLGNTEAFF
DNA: TGCGCCAGCAGCCCAGCCGTTCTGGGGAACACTGAAGCTTTCTTT
size: few
D: .
V: TRBV5-1
J: TRBJ1-1

CDR3: CASRTGGSNNSPLHF
DNA: TGCGCCAGCCGCACAGGGGGTTCTAATAATTCACCCCTCCACTTT
size: few
D: TRBD1
V: TRBV4-3
J: TRBJ1-6

CDR3: CASSLDGSRATQYF
DNA: TGTGCCAGCAGCTTAGATGGTAGCAGGGCGACCCAGTACTTC
size: few
D: .
V: TRBV7-9
J: TRBJ2-5

CDR3: CAISELLDRPGTEAFF
DNA: TGTGCCATCAGTGAACTTTTGGACAGGCCGGGGACTGAAGCTTTCTTT
size: few
D: TRBD1
V: TRBV10-3
J: TRBJ1-1

CDR3: CASRQEHATDTQYF
DNA: TGTGCCAGCCGACAGGAGCACGCCACAGATACGCAGTATTTT
size: many
D: .
V: TRBV19
J: TRBJ2-3

CDR3: CATLQRADGDGKLFF
DNA: TGTGCCACCCTGCAGAGGGCAGATGGGGACGGAAAACTGTTTTTT
size: few
D: .
V: TRBV10-3
J: TRBJ1-4

CDR3: CASSSGTAYGELFF
DNA: TGTGCCAGCAGCTCCGGGACAGCGTACGGGGAGCTGTTTTTT
size: few
D: TRBD1
V: TRBV7-3
J: TRBJ2-2

CDR3: CASSRGTGTASTDTQYF
DNA: TGTGCCAGCAGCCGCGGCACCGGGACAGCTAGCACAGATACGCAGTATTTT
size: many
D: TRBD1
V: TRBV5-5
J: TRBJ2-3

CDR3: CASSLEGSRETQYF
DNA: TGTGCCAGCAGCTTGGAAGGTAGTCGGGAGACCCAGTACTTC
size: few
D: .
V: TRBV5-6
J: TRBJ2-5

CDR3: CASSLGTPNTGELFF
DNA: TGTGCCAGCAGTTTAGGGACACCGAACACCGGGGAGCTGTTTTTT
size: few
D: .
V: TRBV12-3/TRBV12-4
J: TRBJ2-2

CDR3: CASSVRTGPHDEQFF
DNA: TGTGCCAGCAGCGTTAGGACAGGCCCACACGATGAGCAGTTCTTC
size: many
D: TRBD1
V: TRBV4-2
J: TRBJ2-1

CDR3: CASSQDLGTGGRDTQYF
DNA: TGCGCCAGCAGCCAGGATCTCGGGACAGGGGGCAGAGATACGCAGTATTTT
size: few
D: TRBD1
V: TRBV4-3
J: TRBJ2-3

CDR3: CASSPRRYNEQFF
DNA: TGTGCCAGCAGCCCCCGCCGCTACAATGAGCAGTTCTTC
size: many
D: .
V: TRBV7-2
J: TRBJ2-1